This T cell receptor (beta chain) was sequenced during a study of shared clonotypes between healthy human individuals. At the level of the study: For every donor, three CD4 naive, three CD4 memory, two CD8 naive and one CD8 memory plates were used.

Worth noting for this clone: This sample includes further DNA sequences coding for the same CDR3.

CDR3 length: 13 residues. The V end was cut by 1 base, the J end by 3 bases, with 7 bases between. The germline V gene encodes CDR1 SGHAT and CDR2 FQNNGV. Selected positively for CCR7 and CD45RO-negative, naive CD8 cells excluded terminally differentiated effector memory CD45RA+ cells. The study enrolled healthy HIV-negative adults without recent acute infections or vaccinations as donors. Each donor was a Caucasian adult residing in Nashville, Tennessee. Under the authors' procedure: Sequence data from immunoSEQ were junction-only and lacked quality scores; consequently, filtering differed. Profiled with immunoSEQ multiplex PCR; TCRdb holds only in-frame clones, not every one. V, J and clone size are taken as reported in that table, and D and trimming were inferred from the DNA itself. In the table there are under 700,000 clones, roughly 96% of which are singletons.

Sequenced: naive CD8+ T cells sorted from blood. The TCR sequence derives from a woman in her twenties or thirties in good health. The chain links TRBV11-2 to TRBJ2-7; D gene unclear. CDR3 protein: CASSLGRSYEQYF. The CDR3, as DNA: TGTGCCAGCAGCTTAGGTCGGAGCTACGAGCAGTACTTC.